This entry lists 25 T cell receptor beta chains sequenced from one sample in a study of T cell clones after liver transplantation. These receptors have no known antigen. Alloreactive TCRbeta sequences came from sequencing proliferating CFSE-low cells in the MLR. The protocol was immunoSEQ multiplex PCR, while the TCRdb copy is restricted to in-frame clones and leaves out a portion. The repertoire consists of under 5,000 clones, with roughly 30% occurring once and the leading ten covering around 14%. The specimen was CD4+ T cells from cultured PBMCs. The receptors stem from a human patient who received a liver transplant. Part of the T cells may come from the graft donor.

About this clone itself: A far larger clone is one nucleotide away, so this likely arose from a read error. The same CDR3 is also encoded by other DNA sequences in this sample. The V call is TRBV5-1, the J call TRBJ2-7; a possible D gene is TRBD2 (6 bases). Trimming took 1 base from V and 6 from J, leaving 14 bases between them. CDR1 is SGHRS, CDR2 YFSETQ, per germline. The CDR3 has 14 residues. The CDR3, as DNA: TGCGCCAGCAGCTTGTCCTATACCGGGGGCGAGCAGTACTTC. Amino acids: CASSLSYTGGEQYF.

V and J are TRBV4-2 and TRBJ2-5, with a weak D call TRBD2 (5 bases). The CDR3 is 14 residues long. Between the trimmed V and J ends, which lost 2 bases and 2 bases, there was a span of 9 bases. The germline V gene has CDR1 LGHNA and CDR2 YNFKEQ. The CDR3 is CASSQTGNQETQYF. The DNA of the CDR3 is TGTGCCAGCAGCCAAACCGGGAATCAAGAGACCCAGTACTTC.

The chain employs TRBV6-1 and TRBJ1-1, with unresolved D. The CDR3 runs to 14 residues. V lost 4 bases, J lost 1 base, and 10 bases lay in between. The germline V gene has CDR1 MNHNS and CDR2 SASEGT. CDR3 bases: TGTGCCAGCAGTGTTACGCGACAGAACACTGAAGCTTTCTTT. It specifies CASSVTRQNTEAFF.

This clone was detected a few times. The chain has TRBV7-3 and TRBJ2-5, with D unresolved. The germline V and J ends were trimmed by 0 bases and 5 bases, with 7 bases remaining between them. Germline assignment: CDR1 SGHTA and CDR2 FQGTGA. The CDR3 consists of 13 residues. For the CDR3, the DNA is TGTGCCAGCAGCTTAACCCCCGGGGAGACCCAGTACTTC. Translation gives CASSLTPGETQYF.

Within the sample, this clone is medium-sized (0.01 to 0.1%). The chain recombines TRBV11-1 with TRBJ2-5, with D possibly matching TRBD2 (5 bases). The CDR3 has 13 residues. Trimming left V 3 bases short and J 5 bases short, with 10 bases between. In germline, CDR1 is SGHAT, CDR2 FQDESV (reference sequence). The CDR3 here is CASSFDRGETQYF. Written as DNA, the CDR3 is TGTGCCAGCAGCTTTGACCGAGGGGAGACCCAGTACTTC.

The V and J genes are TRBV7-9 and TRBJ1-2; a possible D gene is TRBD1 (5 bases). CDR3 length: 14 amino acids. Germline V gives CDR1 SEHNR, CDR2 FQNEAQ (reference sequence). V was trimmed by 4 bases and J by 3 bases, leaving 12 bases between them. CDR3 loop: CASSSTRGDYGYTF. The CDR3 DNA sequence: TGTGCCAGCAGCTCTACGCGGGGGGACTATGGCTACACCTTC.

This clone was found a few times. This chain uses TRBV11-2 with TRBJ2-3; unclear D gene. CDR1 and CDR2 from the germline V gene are SGHAT and FQNNGV. V lost 3 bases to trimming and J lost 2 bases, with 12 bases between them. The CDR3 extends over 15 amino acids. The CDR3 loop is CASSFLSRVTDTQYF. The CDR3 nucleotides read TGTGCCAGCAGCTTCTTAAGCAGAGTCACAGATACGCAGTATTTT.

V usage is TRBV27 and J usage is TRBJ1-2, with TRBD1 matching 7 bases. The V segment lost 5 bases and the J segment 5 bases; nucleotides outside the gene matches: 8. The V gene's germline CDR1 is MNHEY and CDR2 SMNVEV (reference sequence). The CDR3 totals 14 residues. CDR3 in DNA: TGTGCCAGCAGTCCCCCCGGGACAGAATATGGCTACACCTTC. This gives the protein CASSPPGTEYGYTF.

About this clone itself: One junction end does not reproduce the germline sequence, and a read error may be involved. The rearrangement links TRBV7-2 to TRBJ2-5; D possibly corresponds to TRBD2 (5 bases). From germline, CDR1 is SGHTA and CDR2 FQGNSA. CDR3 length: 15 amino acids. CDR3 in amino acids: CASSPTRAGKGTQYF. The CDR3 DNA sequence: TGCGCCAGCAGCCCTACCCGGGCCGGGAAAGGGACCCAGTACTTC.

The chain couples TRBV6-1 to TRBJ2-5; 9 nucleotides align to TRBD2. Germline CDR1 MNHNS, CDR2 SASEGT. The CDR3 covers 13 residues. The junction had 6 bases not matched to a gene; V was cut back by 4 bases and J by 9 bases. The CDR3 here is CASSGGGGGSQYF. CDR3 bases: TGTGCCAGCAGTGGAGGCGGGGGGGGATCCCAGTACTTC.

The table lists this clone with a few counts. In DNA form, the CDR3 reads TGTGCCAGCAGTTTAATGCCCCTCTTTCACGGCACTGAAGCTTTCTTT. Translation gives CASSLMPLFHGTEAFF. The chain couples TRBV28 to TRBJ1-1; D remains unclear. V lost 2 bases, J lost 4 bases, and 17 bases lay in between. Germline V gene sequence: CDR1 MDHEN, CDR2 SYDVKM. The CDR3 is 16 residues long.

CDR3 sequence reads: CASSLAPSSSHLYEQYF. DNA of the CDR3: TGTGCCAGCAGCTTAGCGCCTTCTTCCAGCCACTTATACGAGCAGTACTTC. V is TRBV11-2 and J is TRBJ2-7; no clear D. Germline V lookup: CDR1 SGHAT, CDR2 FQNNGV. The CDR3 has 17 amino acids. V shed 1 base and J shed 4 bases, with 20 bases lying between them.

As to this clone: This probably arose from a read error, given a far larger clone one base away. The V call is TRBV6-5, the J call TRBJ1-2, with 9 bases that match TRBD1. Germline V gives CDR1 MNHEY, CDR2 SVGAGI. The CDR3 extends over 16 amino acids. The CDR3 reads CAISYSKGQGNYGYTF. The DNA of the CDR3 is TGTGCCATCAGTTACTCGAAAGGACAGGGGAACTATGGCTACACCTTC.

The rearrangement joins TRBV7-2 to TRBJ2-5; TRBD2 aligns across 8 bases. This CDR3 contains 15 residues. Germline lookup yields CDR1 SGHTA and CDR2 FQGNSA. The trim removed 3 bases at V and 1 base at J, leaving 4 bases unmatched. The DNA for the CDR3 is TGTGCCAGCAGCTTGTGGGCGGGAGGCCAAGAGACCCAGTACTTC. It is translated as CASSLWAGGQETQYF.

This clone appeared a few times. The chain is built from TRBV30 and TRBJ2-7; D may be TRBD2 (7 bases). Germline-derived CDR1 and CDR2 are GTSNPN and SVGIG (reference sequence). Trimming shortened V by 7 bases and J by 3 bases, and 22 bases separated the two germline ends. The length of the CDR3 is 15 residues. This CDR3 is CASNEPGGANYEQYF. DNA for the CDR3: TGTGCCTCCAATGAGCCTGGGGGGGCCAACTACGAGCAGTACTTC.

V and J are TRBV7-9 and TRBJ1-1; D uncertain. The CDR3 runs 14 residues. CDR1 SEHNR and CDR2 FQNEAQ come from the germline V gene (reference sequence). Trimming took 2 bases from V and 0 from J, leaving 7 bases between them. The CDR3 region is CASSLSGMNTEAFF. In nucleotides, the CDR3 is TGTGCCAGCAGCTTATCCGGGATGAACACTGAAGCTTTCTTT.

This clone counts as medium-sized. The CDR3, as DNA: TGTGCCAGCAGCCGGGACTCTGGAAACACCATATATTTT. Translation gives CASSRDSGNTIYF. The chain is built from TRBV9 and TRBJ1-3; no definite D call. The CDR3 consists of 13 residues. The ends were cut back, 4 bases at V and 0 bases at J, with 5 bases in the middle. Germline V lookup: CDR1 SGDLS, CDR2 YYNGEE.

This clone was seen once. The chain combines TRBV7-2 with TRBJ2-3, with unresolved D. CDR1 is SGHTA, CDR2 FQGNSA, per germline. CDR3 length: 12 residues. V was clipped by 3 bases and J by 6 bases, with 7 bases between them. The CDR3 reads CASSFDGDTQYF. The CDR3 nucleotides are TGTGCCAGCAGCTTTGACGGGGATACGCAGTATTTT.

The chain carries TRBV11-2 and TRBJ2-1; D unresolved. CDR3 length equals 13 residues. The V and J ends lost 6 bases and 3 bases respectively, with 9 bases between them. From germline, CDR1 is SGHAT and CDR2 FQNNGV. The CDR3 sequence: CASRDNYYNEQFF. In DNA, the CDR3 is TGTGCCAGCAGAGATAACTACTACAATGAGCAGTTCTTC.

This clone was recorded a few times. The chain links TRBV7-3 to TRBJ2-7, with D uncertain. Trimming took 0 bases from V and 7 from J, leaving 10 bases between them. The CDR3 is 13 residues long. CDR1 and CDR2 from the germline V gene are SGHTA and FQGTGA. The CDR3 nucleotides read TGTGCCAGCAGCTTAACGAGTCTCGGGGAGCAGTACTTC. Its translation is CASSLTSLGEQYF.

This chain uses TRBV11-2 with TRBJ2-7; D is ambiguous. The length of the CDR3 is 12 residues. Per germline, CDR1 SGHAT and CDR2 FQNNGV. Trimming removed 5 bases at V and 6 bases at J, with 11 bases between. CDR3 amino acids: CASSPPGREQYF. CDR3 coding DNA: TGTGCCAGCAGCCCCCCCGGGCGCGAGCAGTACTTC.

This clone is labeled medium-sized. The V and J genes are TRBV2 and TRBJ1-4; D not certain. This CDR3 has 13 amino acids. Germline V CDR1 and CDR2: SNHLY, FYNNEI. V shed 1 base and J shed 6 bases, with 6 bases lying between them. In DNA, the CDR3 is TGTGCCAGCAGTGAAGATTCAGATGAAAAACTGTTTTTT. Amino acid sequence: CASSEDSDEKLFF.

There are a few counts of this clone. The DNA for the CDR3 is TGTGCCAGTACCACCAGCTTGGGCACAGATACGCAGTATTTT. This sequence encodes CASTTSLGTDTQYF. The chain uses TRBV19 and TRBJ2-3; no definite D call. Germline-derived CDR1 and CDR2 are LNHDA and SQIVND (reference sequence). The V gene lost 7 bases and the J gene lost 1 base, with 12 bases spanning the gap. The CDR3 has 14 amino acids.

Comment on this clone: A read error is the likely source, as a far larger clone sits one nucleotide away. This chain joins TRBV2 and TRBJ2-3; D remains unclear. Trimming stripped 10 bases from V and 4 bases from J, with 15 bases between. The CDR3 is 13 residues long. Germline values: CDR1 SNHLY, CDR2 FYNNEI. CDR3: CAISLEAPDTQYF. The CDR3 DNA is TGTGCCATCAGCCTAGAAGCCCCAGATACGCAGTATTTT.

A remark on this clone: This likely reflects a read error, since a far larger clone is one base away. J is TRBJ2-7 and V is TRBV6-1; TRBD1 matches 7 bases. This CDR3 has 12 residues. In germline, CDR1 is MNHNS, CDR2 SASEGT. V dropped 10 bases and J dropped 6; count of bases not matched to a gene: 9. CDR3 residues: CATSKTGLEQYF. CDR3 sequence (DNA): TGTGCCACAAGCAAGACAGGGCTCGAGCAGTACTTC.